This T cell receptor beta chain stems from a study of T cells in Graves' hyperthyroidism and ophthalmopathy. What was amplified from RNA transcripts were TCR beta CDR3 regions. The TCR CDR3 first-round RT-PCR relied on the HTBI primer set. TCRdb re-analysed the multiplex PCR reads in MiXCR, keeping a single row per CDR3 protein. Here the sample spans around 540,000 distinct CDR3 sequences, 15% to 20% being singletons. The J segment lost 6 bases and the V segment lost 1 base, leaving 3 bases of the junction unmatched. The CDR3 has 14 amino acids. Germline V gives CDR1 LGHDT, CDR2 YNNKEL (reference sequence). The table lists this clonotype with many counts.

Sequences were obtained from blood. The V call is TRBV3-1, the J call TRBJ1-5, with 7 bases fitting TRBD1. The receptor was derived from a woman younger than 45 with Graves' ophthalmopathy. CDR3 sequence: CASSQGQGTQPQHF. Written as DNA, the CDR3 is TGTGCCAGCAGCCAAGGACAGGGCACTCAGCCCCAGCATTTT.